Each of the 4 T cell receptor beta chains below was sequenced from the same sample in a study of CD8 T cells in ankylosing spondylitis. Points from the study as a whole: Characteristic, it appeared, of ankylosing spondylitis blood was a TCR beta motif of fewer than 10 highly homologous variants.

TCRdb reprocessed the 5' RACE reads with MiXCR, giving one entry per CDR3 protein. This sample has about 210,000 distinct CDR3 sequences, with about 7% found just once. These receptors have no known antigen. Sequenced sample: blood, either unsorted or a sorted T cell fraction (not recorded which). All receptors come from a male donor with ankylosing spondylitis.

This clonotype was seen ten or more times. V is TRBV28 and J is TRBJ2-7, with D unresolved. The germline V gene has CDR1 MDHEN and CDR2 SYDVKM. The CDR3 is 14 residues long. The germline V and J ends were trimmed by 5 bases and 2 bases, with 13 bases remaining between them. Written as DNA, the CDR3 is TGTGCCAGCAGTCCTATGGTATCCGCCTACGAGCAGTACTTC. Its protein is CASSPMVSAYEQYF.

This clonotype was counted only a few times. The rearrangement joins TRBV6-1 to TRBJ2-2; TRBD2 matches 9 bases. The CDR3 runs to 14 residues. The junction had 6 bases not matched to a gene; V was cut back by 5 bases and J by 8 bases. Germline lookup yields CDR1 MNHNS and CDR2 SASEGT. CDR3 protein: CASSPERGAGELFF. The CDR3, as DNA: TGTGCCAGCAGTCCAGAGCGGGGGGCGGGGGAGCTGTTTTTT.

The rearrangement joins TRBV13 to TRBJ1-2, with 7 bases matching TRBD1. V dropped 0 bases and J dropped 8; count of bases not matched to a gene: 9. This CDR3 spans 15 amino acids. CDR1 PRHDT and CDR2 FYEKMQ come from the germline V gene (reference sequence). The CDR3 is CASSLGLGTGAGYTF. The CDR3, as DNA: TGTGCCAGCAGCTTAGGATTGGGCACAGGGGCCGGCTACACCTTC.

This clonotype appeared many times. This chain joins TRBV7-2 and TRBJ2-1, with TRBD2 identical over 14 bases. V shed 6 bases, J shed 7 bases, and the junction held 5 bases outside the gene matches. Germline assignment: CDR1 SGHTA and CDR2 FQGNSA. This CDR3 has 15 residues. CDR3 amino acids: CASSWTSGGLNEQFF. CDR3 coding DNA: TGTGCCAGCAGTTGGACTAGCGGGGGGTTGAATGAGCAGTTCTTC.